The next 25 T cell receptor beta chains were all read from a single sample in a study of monozygotic twins with inflammatory bowel disease. Each CDR3 protein gets one entry in TCRdb, which reprocessed the 5' RACE reads and gives no DNA. Recorded here are about 130,000 distinct CDR3 sequences; the top ten clones represent roughly 1.2%. Sequencing was done on a sample of blood. Receptors originate from a human donor with ulcerative colitis or Crohn's disease, or a healthy co-twin of an affected twin (not recorded which).

The chain links TRBV20-1 to TRBJ2-5; no DNA is available, so the TRBD1 call from TCRdb remains unchecked. This CDR3 comprises 14 residues. Germline V gene lookup returns CDR1 DFQATT and CDR2 SNEGSKA (reference sequence). The CDR3: CSAIGREYQETQYF.

The rearrangement joins TRBV19 to TRBJ2-1; with no DNA, the TCRdb D assignment of TRBD1 cannot be verified. Germline CDR1 reads LNHDA; CDR2 reads SQIVND (reference sequence). The CDR3 spans 16 residues. CDR3 region: CASSPDGDRGTHEQFF.

This chain uses TRBV7-9 with TRBJ2-7; the TCRdb call, TRBD1, lacks DNA for checking. CDR1 and CDR2 (germline): SEHNR, FQNEAQ (reference sequence). This CDR3 has 14 amino acids. CDR3 in amino acids: CASSPYAGTDEQYF.

V usage is TRBV27 and J usage is TRBJ2-2; no DNA is available, so the TRBD1 call from TCRdb remains unchecked. Germline CDR1 MNHEY, CDR2 SMNVEV (reference sequence). The CDR3 consists of 15 residues. CDR3: CASSPPTGNTGELFF.

The V gene is TRBV24-1, the J gene TRBJ2-1; TCRdb gives TRBD1 as the D gene, but with no DNA this cannot be confirmed. This CDR3 has 14 amino acids. CDR1 is KGHDR, CDR2 SFDVKD, per germline. The CDR3 here is CATSLTGIKNEQFF.

The rearrangement uses TRBV5-6 and TRBJ2-3; lacking DNA, the TRBD1 call made by TCRdb goes unchecked. CDR3 size: 15 residues. Germline-derived CDR1 and CDR2 are SGHDT and YYEEEE. CDR3: CASSSDRGPADTQYF.

V and J are TRBV12-3 or TRBV12-4 and TRBJ1-6; TCRdb gives TRBD1 as the D gene, but with no DNA this cannot be confirmed. This CDR3 contains 15 residues. The CDR3 region is CASSTTGGNNSPLHF.

The CDR3 loop reads CATSDLRGTGELFF. The gene calls are TRBV24-1 and TRBJ2-2; TCRdb lists TRBD1, though no DNA is available to test this call. Germline values: CDR1 KGHDR, CDR2 SFDVKD. This CDR3 spans 14 amino acids.

The rearrangement links TRBV5-1 to TRBJ2-1; as DNA is missing, the TRBD1 call by TCRdb cannot be tested. The CDR3 contains 18 residues. CDR1 is SGHRS and CDR2 is YFSETQ in the germline V gene. The CDR3 region is CASSWVLRGSVEGDEQFF.

The chain combines TRBV2 with TRBJ2-5. The germline gives CDR1 SNHLY, CDR2 FYNNEI. The CDR3 is 12 residues long. CDR3: CASSLNKETQYF. Using reference TRBV2 and TRBJ2-5 for the parts outside the CDR3, the full variable domain is EPEVTQTPSHQVTQMGQEVILRCVPISNHLYFYWYRQILGQKVEFLVSFYNNEISEKSEIFDDQFSVERPDGSNFTLKIRSTKLEDSAMYFCASSLNKETQYFGPGTRLLVL.

The gene calls are TRBV7-2 and TRBJ1-4. Germline CDR1 and CDR2: SGHTA and FQGNSA. The CDR3 covers 13 residues. This chain's CDR3 is CASSLVHNEKLFF.

This chain uses TRBV11-2 with TRBJ2-1; TCRdb lists TRBD1, though no DNA is available to test this call. The CDR3 is 16 amino acids. Germline lookup yields CDR1 SGHAT and CDR2 FQNNGV. This CDR3 reads CASSLRGIVSYNEQFF. The complete variable domain, with remaining parts taken from reference TRBV11-2 and TRBJ2-1, reads EAGVAQSPRYKIIEKRQSVAFWCNPISGHATLYWYQQILGQGPKLLIQFQNNGVVDDSQLPKDRFSAERLKGVDSTLKIQPAKLEDSAVYLCASSLRGIVSYNEQFFGPGTRLTVL.

The chain has TRBV7-3 and TRBJ1-2; the D call of TRBD1 rests on TCRdb alone, since no DNA is present to check it. This CDR3 spans 13 amino acids. The germline CDR1 and CDR2 sequences are SGHTA and FQGTGA. The CDR3 protein is CASSLSGGFGYTF.

This sequence joins TRBV28 and TRBJ2-3; without DNA, the TCRdb call of TRBD1 cannot be checked. The CDR3 runs to 16 residues. CDR1 and CDR2 from the germline V gene are MDHEN and SYDVKM. The CDR3 sequence: CASSFLRGPFTDTQYF.

The rearrangement joins TRBV25-1 to TRBJ1-1; TCRdb indicates TRBD1, and absent DNA this call remains unverified. This CDR3 spans 14 amino acids. Germline V gene data show CDR1 as MGHDK and CDR2 as SYGVNS. This CDR3 is CASRKQGASTEAFF.

The rearrangement joins TRBV15 to TRBJ2-5; the D call of TRBD1 rests on TCRdb alone, since no DNA is present to check it. This CDR3 contains 14 residues. The germline V gene encodes CDR1 LNHNV and CDR2 YYDKDF (reference sequence). The CDR3 here is CATSRYRGWETQYF.

The V gene is TRBV5-1, the J gene TRBJ2-1; TCRdb reports TRBD1, a call that lacks DNA to check it against. Per the germline V gene, CDR1 is SGHRS and CDR2 is YFSETQ. The CDR3 covers 14 residues. The CDR3: CASSLVTGGYEQFF.

This sequence joins TRBV28 and TRBJ2-7; the D call from TCRdb, TRBD1, cannot be confirmed without DNA. Germline CDR1 is MDHEN and CDR2 is SYDVKM. CDR3 length: 13 amino acids. CDR3 in amino acids: CASSFPPSYEQYF.

The rearrangement joins TRBV7-9 to TRBJ1-2; TCRdb gives TRBD1 as the D gene, but with no DNA this cannot be confirmed. Per the germline V gene, CDR1 is SEHNR and CDR2 is FQNEAQ (reference sequence). The length of the CDR3 is 13 residues. The CDR3 sequence is CATRTGTNYGYTF.

The chain combines TRBV24-1 with TRBJ2-1; the TCRdb D gene call, TRBD1, has no DNA to confirm it. Per germline, CDR1 KGHDR and CDR2 SFDVKD. This CDR3 region has 16 residues. The CDR3 region is CATSADRTGGYNEQFF.

The chain is built from TRBV7-7 and TRBJ2-5; TCRdb selects TRBD2, and the lack of DNA leaves this call unchecked. The CDR3 is made up of 17 amino acids. Germline values: CDR1 SSHAT, CDR2 FNYEAQ (reference sequence). The CDR3 is CASSQLWASGREETQYF.

V gene TRBV29-1 combines with J gene TRBJ2-7; TCRdb calls TRBD2, which cannot be checked without DNA. The germline V gene has CDR1 SQVTM and CDR2 ANQGSEA. This CDR3 contains 15 residues. CDR3 residues: CSVGMTGTTSYEQYF.

The chain carries TRBV5-6 and TRBJ2-1; the TCRdb D gene call, TRBD2, has no DNA to confirm it. The length of the CDR3 is 15 residues. Germline V CDR1 and CDR2: SGHDT, YYEEEE. CDR3 residues: CASTTSLAVRDEQFF.

J is TRBJ2-3 and V is TRBV29-1. The CDR3 has 20 amino acids. CDR1 SQVTM and CDR2 ANQGSEA come from the germline V gene. CDR3 amino acids: CSVEDRPNKLGSWLTDTQYF.

The chain links TRBV29-1 to TRBJ2-7; the D gene TCRdb calls, TRBD1, cannot be checked with no DNA. The CDR3 loop spans 11 amino acids. Germline values: CDR1 SQVTM, CDR2 ANQGSEA. The CDR3 here is CSARDTYEQYF.